A selection of T cell receptor beta chains follows, all from one sample in a study of PD-L1 blockade in urothelial cancer. Clones were read by immunoSEQ multiplex PCR, and TCRdb kept only the in-frame ones, dropping some. The sample yields approximately 79,000 clones, about 90% seen once. Here the sequenced sample was PBMCs, taken around atezolizumab (anti-PD-L1) treatment. The receptors come from a woman in her 70s with urothelial cancer. CDR3s include the opening cysteine and the closing phenylalanine or tryptophan.

j_call v_call cdr3_aa
TRBJ2-7 TRBV5-1 CASSVTGQGANEQYF
TRBJ2-5 TRBV11-2 CASSLGGSGETQYF
TRBJ2-7 TRBV30 CAWSVSGYEQYF
TRBJ2-1 TRBV7-3 CASSLGLAGPNEQFF
TRBJ2-7 TRBV7-6 CASSLGGIQGTYEQYF
TRBJ1-1 TRBV18 CASSRDRENTEAFF
TRBJ2-2 TRBV11-2 CASSGGGSHTGELFF
TRBJ1-2 TRBV5-1 CASSPTGVGGYTF
TRBJ1-2 TRBV2 CASSRPGLSGGGYGYTF
TRBJ2-7 TRBV14 CASSQVGPGDEQYF
TRBJ2-7 TRBV10-2 CASRDGTGPYEQYF
TRBJ2-3 TRBV5-1 CASSLVAGGSSSTDTQYF
TRBJ2-7 TRBV28 CASNRDSPKEQYF
TRBJ2-3 TRBV5-8 CASSSGQGSTDTQYF
TRBJ1-5 TRBV15 CATSRGHRSSNQPQHF
TRBJ2-7 TRBV5-6 CASSFGTSGAEQYF
TRBJ1-4 TRBV2 CASTQWRATNEKLFF
TRBJ1-2 TRBV6-1 CASSRSGTASYGYTF
TRBJ2-3 TRBV7-7 CASSRDRGDTQYF
TRBJ1-6 TRBV4-3 CASSQVGGKSSPLHF
TRBJ2-5 TRBV18 CASSRTHTLLAGVRGQETQYF
TRBJ2-5 TRBV6-7 CASSCRTGRRVGGDQETQYF
TRBJ2-1 TRBV5-1 CASSLATFPTDEQFF
TRBJ1-2 TRBV4-2 CASSQAPGDNNGYTF
TRBJ2-1 TRBV5-4 CASSFGGSSYNEQFF
TRBJ1-6 TRBV7-9 CASSLVLGRDNSPLHF
TRBJ2-7 TRBV6-1 CASSARTRSYEQYF
TRBJ2-3 TRBV7-8 CASSLRRSTSGASTDTQYF
TRBJ2-1 TRBV9 CASSVGASGTSEQFF
TRBJ2-3 TRBV6-1 CASSEALQDRGDTQYF
TRBJ2-3 TRBV5-4 CASSFGTSGPTDTQYF
TRBJ2-1 TRBV6-6 CASRSYNEQFF
TRBJ2-7 TRBV9 CASSVVPGREQYF
TRBJ1-1 TRBV6-5 CASSYGGSEAFF
TRBJ2-3 TRBV5-1 CASSPRRGTLTDTQYF
TRBJ1-2 TRBV7-2 CASSPLVGGFRGYTF
TRBJ1-2 TRBV28 CATQGANYGYTF
TRBJ2-1 TRBV19 CASSGGGGQRQFF
TRBJ2-7 TRBV7-6 CASSRDRGQGTLEQYF